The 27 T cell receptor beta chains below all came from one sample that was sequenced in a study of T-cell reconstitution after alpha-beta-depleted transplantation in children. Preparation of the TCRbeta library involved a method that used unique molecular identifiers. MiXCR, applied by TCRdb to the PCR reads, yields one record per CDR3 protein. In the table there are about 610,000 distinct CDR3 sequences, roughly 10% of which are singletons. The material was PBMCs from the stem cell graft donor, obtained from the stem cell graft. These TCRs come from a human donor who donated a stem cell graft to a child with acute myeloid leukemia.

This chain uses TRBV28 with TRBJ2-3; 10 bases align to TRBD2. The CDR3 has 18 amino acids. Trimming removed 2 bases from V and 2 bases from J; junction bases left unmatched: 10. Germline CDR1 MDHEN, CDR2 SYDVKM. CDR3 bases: TGTGCCAGCAGTTTAGGAGATAGACTAGCGGGCAACACAGATACGCAGTATTTT. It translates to CASSLGDRLAGNTDTQYF.

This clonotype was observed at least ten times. In nucleotides, the CDR3 is TGTGCCAGCAGTTATAGGACAGGGGGTCAAGAGACCCAGTACTTC. Translating gives CASSYRTGGQETQYF. The rearrangement joins TRBV6-5 to TRBJ2-5, with 10 bases lining up with TRBD1. CDR3 length: 15 residues. The V and J ends lost 3 bases and 2 bases, in that order; junction bases with no gene match: 3. CDR1 is MNHEY and CDR2 is SVGAGI in the germline V gene.

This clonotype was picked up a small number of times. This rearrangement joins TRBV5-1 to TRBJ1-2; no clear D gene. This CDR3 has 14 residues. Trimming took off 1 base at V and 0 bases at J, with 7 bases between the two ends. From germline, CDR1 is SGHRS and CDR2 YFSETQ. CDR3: CASSLNAANYGYTF. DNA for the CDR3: TGCGCCAGCAGCTTGAATGCAGCTAACTATGGCTACACCTTC.

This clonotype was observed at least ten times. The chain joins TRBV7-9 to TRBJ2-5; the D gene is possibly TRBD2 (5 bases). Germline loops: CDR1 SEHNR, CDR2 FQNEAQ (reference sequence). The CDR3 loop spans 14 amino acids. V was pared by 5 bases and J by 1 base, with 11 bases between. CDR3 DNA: TGTGCCAGCAGCACCGGCGGACTCCAAGAGACCCAGTACTTC. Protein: CASSTGGLQETQYF.

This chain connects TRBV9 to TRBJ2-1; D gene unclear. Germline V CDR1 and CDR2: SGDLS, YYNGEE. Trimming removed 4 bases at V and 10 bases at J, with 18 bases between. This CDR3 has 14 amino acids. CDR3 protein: CASSPRVGIREQFF. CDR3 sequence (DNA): TGTGCCAGCAGCCCTAGGGTGGGAATTCGGGAGCAGTTCTTC.

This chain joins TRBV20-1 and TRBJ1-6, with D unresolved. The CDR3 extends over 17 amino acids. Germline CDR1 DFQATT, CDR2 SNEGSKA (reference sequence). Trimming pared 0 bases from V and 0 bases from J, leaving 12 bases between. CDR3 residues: CSARDLGAYSYNSPLHF. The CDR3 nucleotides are TGCAGTGCTAGAGATCTGGGAGCCTACTCCTATAATTCACCCCTCCACTTT.

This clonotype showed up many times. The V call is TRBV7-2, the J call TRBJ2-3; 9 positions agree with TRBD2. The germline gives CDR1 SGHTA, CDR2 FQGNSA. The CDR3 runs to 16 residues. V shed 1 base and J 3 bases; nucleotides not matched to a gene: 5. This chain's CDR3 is CASSLGLAGWTDTQYF. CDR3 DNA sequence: TGTGCCAGCAGCTTAGGGCTAGCGGGATGGACAGATACGCAGTATTTT.

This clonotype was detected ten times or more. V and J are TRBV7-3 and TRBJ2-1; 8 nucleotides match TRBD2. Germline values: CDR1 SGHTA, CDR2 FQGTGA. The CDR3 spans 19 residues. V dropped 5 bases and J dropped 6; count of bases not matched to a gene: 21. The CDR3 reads CASSAKGSSGRSLLNEQFF. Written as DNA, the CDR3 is TGTGCCAGCAGCGCCAAGGGGTCCAGCGGGAGATCCCTCCTCAATGAGCAGTTCTTC.

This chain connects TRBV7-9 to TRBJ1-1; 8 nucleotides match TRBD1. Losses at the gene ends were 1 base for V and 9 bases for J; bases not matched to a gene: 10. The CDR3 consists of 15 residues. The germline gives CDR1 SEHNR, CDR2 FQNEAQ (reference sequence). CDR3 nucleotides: TGTGCCAGCAGCTTAGAAGGGACAGGTGTAGGAAAAGCTTTCTTT. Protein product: CASSLEGTGVGKAFF.

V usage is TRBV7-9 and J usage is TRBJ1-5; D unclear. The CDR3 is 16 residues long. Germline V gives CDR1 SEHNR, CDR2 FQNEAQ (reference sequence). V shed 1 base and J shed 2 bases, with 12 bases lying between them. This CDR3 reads CASSLGSGRGNQPQHF. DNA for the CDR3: TGTGCCAGCAGCTTAGGGTCCGGGCGGGGCAATCAGCCCCAGCATTTT.

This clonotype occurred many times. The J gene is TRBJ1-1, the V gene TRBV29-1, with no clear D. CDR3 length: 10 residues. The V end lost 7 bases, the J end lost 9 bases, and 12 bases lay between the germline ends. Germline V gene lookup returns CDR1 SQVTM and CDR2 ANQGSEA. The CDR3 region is CSAAGAQAFF. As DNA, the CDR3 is TGCAGCGCGGCGGGAGCACAAGCTTTCTTT.

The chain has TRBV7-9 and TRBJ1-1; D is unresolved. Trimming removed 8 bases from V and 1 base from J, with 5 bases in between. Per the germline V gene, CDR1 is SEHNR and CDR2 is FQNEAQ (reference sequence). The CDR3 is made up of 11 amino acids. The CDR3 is CASLQNTEAFF. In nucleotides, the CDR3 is TGTGCCAGCCTTCAGAACACTGAAGCTTTCTTT.

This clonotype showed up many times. The CDR3 nucleotides read TGCAGCGGCCGAGGACTAGCGGGAGGCACCGGGGAGCTGTTTTTT. Translated, it gives CSGRGLAGGTGELFF. The chain links TRBV29-1 to TRBJ2-2; TRBD2 matches 14 bases. The V gene end was trimmed by 7 bases and the J gene end by 4 bases; junction bases not matched to a gene: 5. Germline V gene lookup returns CDR1 SQVTM and CDR2 ANQGSEA. CDR3 length: 15 residues.

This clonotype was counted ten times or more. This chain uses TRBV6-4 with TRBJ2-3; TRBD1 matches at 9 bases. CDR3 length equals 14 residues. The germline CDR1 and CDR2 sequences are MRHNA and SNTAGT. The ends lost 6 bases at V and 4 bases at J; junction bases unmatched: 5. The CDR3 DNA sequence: TGTGCCAGCAGCGATACAGGGGGCGCAGATACGCAGTATTTT. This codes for CASSDTGGADTQYF.

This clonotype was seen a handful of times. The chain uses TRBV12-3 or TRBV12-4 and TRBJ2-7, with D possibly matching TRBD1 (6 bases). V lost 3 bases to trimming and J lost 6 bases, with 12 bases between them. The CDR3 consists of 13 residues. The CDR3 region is CASSFVGQGEQYF. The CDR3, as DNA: TGTGCCAGCAGTTTCGTGGGACAAGGCGAGCAGTACTTC.

The CDR3 nucleotides are TGCAGTGCTAGTCGGACTAGCGGGCCGGGAAACATTCAGTACTTC. Translation gives CSASRTSGPGNIQYF. The chain has TRBV20-1 and TRBJ2-4; 11 nucleotides agree with TRBD2. The CDR3 covers 15 residues. With V trimmed by 3 bases and J by 6 bases, 7 bases remained unmatched. Germline values: CDR1 DFQATT, CDR2 SNEGSKA (reference sequence).

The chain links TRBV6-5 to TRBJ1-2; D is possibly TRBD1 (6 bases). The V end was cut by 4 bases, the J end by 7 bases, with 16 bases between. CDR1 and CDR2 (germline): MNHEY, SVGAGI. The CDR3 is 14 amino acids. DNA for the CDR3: TGTGCCAGCAGTTTCTCGTGGGGGGCGGGTGGCTACACCTTC. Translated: CASSFSWGAGGYTF.

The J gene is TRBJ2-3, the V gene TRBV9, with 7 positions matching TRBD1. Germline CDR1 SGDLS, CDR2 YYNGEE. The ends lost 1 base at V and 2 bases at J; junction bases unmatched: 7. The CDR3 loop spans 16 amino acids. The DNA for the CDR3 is TGTGCCAGCAGCGTATCTTCGGGACAGTACACAGATACGCAGTATTTT. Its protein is CASSVSSGQYTDTQYF.

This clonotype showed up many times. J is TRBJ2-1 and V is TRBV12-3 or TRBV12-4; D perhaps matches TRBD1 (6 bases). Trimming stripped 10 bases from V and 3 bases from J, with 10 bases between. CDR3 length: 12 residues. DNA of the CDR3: TGTGCCATCCGGGACAACTACAATGAGCAGTTCTTC. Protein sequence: CAIRDNYNEQFF.

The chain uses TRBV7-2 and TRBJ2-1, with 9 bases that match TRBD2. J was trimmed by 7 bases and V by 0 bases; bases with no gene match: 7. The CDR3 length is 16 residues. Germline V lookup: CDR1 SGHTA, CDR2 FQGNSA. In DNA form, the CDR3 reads TGTGCCAGCAGCTTAGCGGGCGGGAGGGCCGATAATGAGCAGTTCTTC. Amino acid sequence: CASSLAGGRADNEQFF. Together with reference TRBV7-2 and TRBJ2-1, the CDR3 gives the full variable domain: GAGVSQSPSNKVTEKGKDVELRCDPISGHTALYWYRQSLGQGLEFLIYFQGNSAPDKSGLPSDRFSAERTGGSVSTLTIQRTQQEDSAVYLCASSLAGGRADNEQFFGPGTRLTVL.

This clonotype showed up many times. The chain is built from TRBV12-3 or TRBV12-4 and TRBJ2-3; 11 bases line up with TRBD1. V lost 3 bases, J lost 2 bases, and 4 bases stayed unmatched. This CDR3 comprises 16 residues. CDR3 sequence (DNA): TGTGCCAGCAGTTTCGGGACAGGGGGGCTCACAGATACGCAGTATTTT. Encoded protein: CASSFGTGGLTDTQYF.

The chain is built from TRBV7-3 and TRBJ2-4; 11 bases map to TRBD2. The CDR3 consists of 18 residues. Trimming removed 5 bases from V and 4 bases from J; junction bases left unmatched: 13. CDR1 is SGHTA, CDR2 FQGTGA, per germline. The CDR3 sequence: CASSPTSGSLGGKNIQYF. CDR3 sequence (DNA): TGTGCCAGCAGCCCTACTAGCGGGAGTTTAGGTGGAAAAAACATTCAGTACTTC.

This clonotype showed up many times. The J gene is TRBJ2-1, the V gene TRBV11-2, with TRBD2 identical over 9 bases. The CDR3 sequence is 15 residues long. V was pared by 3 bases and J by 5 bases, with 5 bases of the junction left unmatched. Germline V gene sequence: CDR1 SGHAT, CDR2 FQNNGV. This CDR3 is CASSFGLAHNNEQFF. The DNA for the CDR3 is TGTGCCAGCAGCTTTGGACTAGCGCATAACAATGAGCAGTTCTTC.

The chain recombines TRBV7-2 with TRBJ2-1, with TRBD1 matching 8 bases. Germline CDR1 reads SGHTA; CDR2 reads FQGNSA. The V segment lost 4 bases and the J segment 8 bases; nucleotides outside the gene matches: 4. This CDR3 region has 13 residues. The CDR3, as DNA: TGTGCCAGCAGCTCCGACAGGGGCCATGAGCAGTTCTTC. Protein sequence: CASSSDRGHEQFF.

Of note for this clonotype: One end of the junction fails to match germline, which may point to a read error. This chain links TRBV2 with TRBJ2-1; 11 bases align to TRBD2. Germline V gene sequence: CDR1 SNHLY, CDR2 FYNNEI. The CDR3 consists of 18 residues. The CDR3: CTSRLAGNSFSSYNEQFF. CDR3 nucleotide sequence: TGTACCAGCAGACTAGCGGGGAATTCATTTAGCTCCTACAATGAGCAGTTCTTC.

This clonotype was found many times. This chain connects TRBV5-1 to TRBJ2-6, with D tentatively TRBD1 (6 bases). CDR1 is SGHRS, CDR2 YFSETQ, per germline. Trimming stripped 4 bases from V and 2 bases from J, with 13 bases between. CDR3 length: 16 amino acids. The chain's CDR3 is CASSTGRKAGANVLTF. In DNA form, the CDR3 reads TGCGCCAGCAGCACAGGGAGAAAGGCTGGGGCCAACGTCCTGACTTTC.

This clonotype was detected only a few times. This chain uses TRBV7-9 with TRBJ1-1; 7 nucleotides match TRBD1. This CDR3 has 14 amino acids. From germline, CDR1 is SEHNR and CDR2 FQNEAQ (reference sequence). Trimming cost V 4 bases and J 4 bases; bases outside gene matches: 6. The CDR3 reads CASSSNRQGTEAFF. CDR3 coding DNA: TGTGCCAGCAGCTCCAACAGACAGGGCACTGAAGCTTTCTTT.